This T cell receptor beta chain was sequenced during a study of cytomegalovirus exposure and HLA in healthy donors. The CDR3 has 15 residues. Germline V lookup: CDR1 LNHDA, CDR2 SQIVND (reference sequence). V lost 2 bases to trimming and J lost 2 bases, with 7 bases between them. This clone has more than one count but fewer than ten. PCR used 60 Vbeta primers and 13 Jbeta primers. Some clones are missing from TCRdb's copy, which holds only in-frame ones; the method was immunoSEQ multiplex PCR. Seen here are 140,000 to 150,000 clones, over 60% observed once, and the top ten hold approximately 1.8%. This chain links TRBV19 with TRBJ2-6, with D possibly matching TRBD2 (5 bases). The specimen was PBMCs. The clonotype was recovered from a woman between 18 and 29 years old in good health and CMV-seronegative. CDR3 sequence reads: CASSITGAGANVLTF. CDR3 coding DNA: TGTGCCAGTAGTATAACCGGGGCTGGGGCCAACGTCCTGACTTTC.